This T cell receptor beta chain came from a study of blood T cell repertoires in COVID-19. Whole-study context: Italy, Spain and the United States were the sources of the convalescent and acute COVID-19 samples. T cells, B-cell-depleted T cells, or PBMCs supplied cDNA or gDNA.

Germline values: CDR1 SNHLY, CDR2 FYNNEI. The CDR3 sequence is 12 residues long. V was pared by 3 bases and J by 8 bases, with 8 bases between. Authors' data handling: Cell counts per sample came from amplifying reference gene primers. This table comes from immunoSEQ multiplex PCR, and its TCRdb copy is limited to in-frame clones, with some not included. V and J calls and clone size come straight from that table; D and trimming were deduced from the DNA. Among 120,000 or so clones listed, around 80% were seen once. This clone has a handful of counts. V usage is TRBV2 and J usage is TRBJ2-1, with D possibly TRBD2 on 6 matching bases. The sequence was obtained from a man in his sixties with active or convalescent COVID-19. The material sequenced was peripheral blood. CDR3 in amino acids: CASSETSHEQFF. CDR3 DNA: TGTGCCAGCAGTGAGACTAGTCATGAGCAGTTCTTC.